This entry concerns a single TCR beta chain. Trimming at V came to 4 bases and at J to 3 bases, leaving 5 bases not matched to a gene. This CDR3 is built from 15 residues. Germline V gene lookup returns CDR1 MGHDK and CDR2 SYGVNS. This sample was taken from a study of blood T cell repertoires in COVID-19. Per the study methods: Counts of nucleated cells, estimated from reference gene primer amplification, were obtained. The method was immunoSEQ multiplex PCR; TCRdb's version includes in-frame clones alone and lacks a portion of them. The V and J calls and clone size were taken over from that table, and D and trimming were inferred from the DNA. Of under 250,000 clones in the sample, about nine tenths are singletons; the top ten hold 1.5% to 2%.

The chain is built from TRBV25-1 and TRBJ2-3; 9 bases are a match to TRBD2. The source of this sequence is an older woman who had recovered from COVID-19. Sequenced sample: peripheral blood. Here the CDR3 reads CASSAQRGATDTQYF. In DNA form, the CDR3 reads TGTGCCAGCAGTGCTCAGCGGGGGGCGACAGATACGCAGTATTTT.